The 8 T cell receptor beta chains presented below share a single source sample, sequenced in a study of blood T cells in healthy people across ages. A sample-barcoded 5' primer and a J-beta primer mix were used in a second PCR of roughly 7 to 11 cycles. TCRdb re-called the 5' RACE reads through MiXCR, storing one row per CDR3 protein. The table records approximately 1,100,000 distinct CDR3 sequences, 40% to 45% of them present only once. Sequenced material: blood. Every receptor here comes from a woman in her fifties or sixties in good health.

The chain uses TRBV7-2 and TRBJ2-7; maybe TRBD1 (6 bases). CDR1 is SGHTA, CDR2 FQGNSA, per germline. This CDR3 spans 15 amino acids. V lost 5 bases to trimming and J lost 0 bases, with 14 bases between them. DNA for the CDR3: TGTGCCAGCAGCGCAACAGGGATGGGCTCCTACGAGCAGTACTTC. Protein product: CASSATGMGSYEQYF.

This clonotype was detected only a few times. V is TRBV9 and J is TRBJ2-7, with 8 positions matching TRBD2. Germline V gene sequence: CDR1 SGDLS, CDR2 YYNGEE. V dropped 3 bases and J dropped 2; count of bases not matched to a gene: 10. This CDR3 is built from 16 residues. The CDR3 is CASSAYSGSATYEQYF. CDR3 sequence (DNA): TGTGCCAGCAGCGCCTACAGCGGGAGCGCAACCTACGAGCAGTACTTC.

This clonotype was observed once. V is TRBV28 and J is TRBJ2-1; possibly TRBD2 for D (6 bases). Germline V gene data show CDR1 as MDHEN and CDR2 as SYDVKM. Deletions cut 5 bases from V and 1 base from J, with 21 bases between. CDR3 size: 18 residues. This chain's CDR3 is CASSHSPGELYSYNEQFF. The CDR3 DNA reads TGTGCCAGCAGTCACTCTCCGGGGGAGCTCTATTCCTACAATGAGCAGTTCTTC. The entire variable domain, with the rest obtained from reference TRBV28 and TRBJ2-1, is as follows: DVKVTQSSRYLVKRTGEKVFLECVQDMDHENMFWYRQDPGLGLRLIYFSYDVKMKEKGDIPEGYSVSREKKERFSLILESASTNQTSMYLCASSHSPGELYSYNEQFFGPGTRLTVL.

This clonotype has a count of ten or more. J is TRBJ2-7 and V is TRBV6-4; 8 positions agree with TRBD1. Trimming removed 4 bases from V and 5 bases from J; junction bases left unmatched: 7. The germline CDR1 and CDR2 sequences are MRHNA and SNTAGT. The CDR3 totals 14 residues. The CDR3 is CASSVTGDADEQYF. CDR3 nucleotides: TGTGCCAGCAGTGTGACAGGGGACGCGGACGAGCAGTACTTC.

This sequence joins TRBV5-5 and TRBJ2-5; D is unresolved. Trimming took 4 bases from V and 2 from J, leaving 15 bases between them. CDR3 size: 15 residues. Germline V gene data show CDR1 as SGHKS and CDR2 as YYEKEE (reference sequence). CDR3: CASSPTSTQQETQYF. The CDR3 DNA reads TGTGCCAGCAGCCCGACATCTACTCAACAAGAGACCCAGTACTTC.

The chain couples TRBV28 to TRBJ1-6; no clear D. There are 16 residues in the CDR3. Trimming removed 7 bases at V and 1 base at J, with 14 bases between. Germline V lookup: CDR1 MDHEN, CDR2 SYDVKM. In nucleotides, the CDR3 is TGTGCCAGCAATCGAGGAGGGCATTCCTATAATTCACCCCTCCACTTT. It yields the protein CASNRGGHSYNSPLHF.

This chain links TRBV5-1 with TRBJ2-7; D unresolved. Per germline, CDR1 SGHRS and CDR2 YFSETQ. The V and J ends lost 4 bases and 0 bases respectively, with 17 bases between them. CDR3 length equals 16 residues. For the CDR3, the DNA is TGCGCCAGCAGCCAACGCCCAGACCTGATCTCCTACGAGCAGTACTTC. Amino acid sequence: CASSQRPDLISYEQYF.

The sample holds a few counts of this clonotype. The chain has TRBV27 and TRBJ2-2; 12 nucleotides match TRBD2. V lost 4 bases, J lost 6 bases, and 9 bases stayed unmatched. The CDR3 totals 17 residues. Germline V gene data show CDR1 as MNHEY and CDR2 as SMNVEV (reference sequence). The CDR3 protein is CASSSTASGRAPGELFF. DNA for the CDR3: TGTGCCAGCAGTTCAACCGCTAGCGGGAGGGCCCCCGGGGAGCTGTTTTTT.